This TCR beta chain was obtained from a study of Graves' ophthalmopathy and Graves' hyperthyroidism (dated by TCRdb to about 2018). Context from the whole study: Peripheral blood was collected at initial diagnosis, prior to any treatment. The independent validation cohort included 20 or so hyperthyroidism patients plus 17 patients who later progressed from hyperthyroidism to ophthalmopathy. The study used TCR beta repertoire signatures to distinguish Graves' ophthalmopathy from Graves' hyperthyroidism and to predict progression to ophthalmopathy. A discovery set of more than 90 patients (about 45 ophthalmopathy, 55 to 65 stable hyperthyroidism) was enrolled to explore V-J signatures distinguishing ophthalmopathy from hyperthyroidism. In total, 135 blood samples were TCR-sequenced: 40 to 45 ophthalmopathy, roughly 80 hyperthyroidism and some 17 hyperthyroidism-to-ophthalmopathy patients. Following sampling, methimazole starting at 30 mg daily was administered to hyperthyroidism patients, and high-dose intravenous methylprednisolone was administered to ophthalmopathy patients. In roughly 6 hyperthyroidism patients, the T-cell repertoire of thyroid tissue was compared with the T-cell repertoire of blood. Broad study findings and their caveats: Ophthalmopathy was separated from stable hyperthyroidism by the 13-signature model with just under 90% sensitivity and around 81% specificity in cross-validation and with 80%/75% in the test set. In validation, the model predicted ophthalmopathy progression with roughly 68% sensitivity and about 73% specificity; roughly eleven predicted patients were CT-confirmed with GO in a median of approximately 6.5 months. No statistical method was used to predetermine the sample size, and group allocation was not hidden from the investigators. Most of the expanded thyroid clonotypes with a frequency above 0.001 were also detected in blood, and it was suggested that the thyroid immune response may be reflected by blood repertoires.

With regard to this clonotype: Its specific antigen is unknown. No much larger clone is present one base from it, and per-base qualities are unavailable.

The CDR3 spans 15 residues, from the cysteine through the phenylalanine. Only the CDR3 DNA stays, 45 bases, in frame from base 1. From the germline V gene (reference sequence), CDR1 is SGHAT and CDR2 is FQDESV. For repertoire sequencing, the TCR beta CDR3 regions were amplified from RNA transcripts. A first-round RT-PCR used HTBI primers with the Qiagen OneStep RT-PCR kit, followed by a second-round multiplex PCR, size selection and purification. Libraries were sequenced on an Illumina HiSeq2000 using paired-end 100 bp reads. As for the authors' bioinformatics: Reads were processed with SOAPnuke, discarding reads with adapters, uncalled bases, mean Phred below 15, or no exact constant-primer or identifier match. High-quality paired reads were merged with COPE v1.2.5. Each unique nucleotide sequence was treated as a clonotype, and MiTCR v1.1 was used to align the clonotypes to the IMGT TRB V, D and J references. The analysis was limited to V-J combinations with a frequency above 0.0001, which together covered 98% to 99.2% of repertoires. A TCR clonal expansion and chaos score per V-J combination was defined as the ratio of F50 clonal expansion to chaos observed in the TCRdist matrix. Welch's t-statistics and random forest were used to narrow the features down to more than 10 V-J combinations, which were then fed into a naive Bayes classifier. The similarity between thyroid and blood repertoires was quantified using the Morisita-Horn index. TCRdb passed the public sequencing reads through fastp at Q25 and MiXCR, retaining productive beta sequences. Duplicate CDR3 protein sequences are folded into a single record with the most common DNA and genes. The V and J calls come from TCRdb's annotation, not from the publication. This sample has about 39,000 distinct CDR3 sequences in its table, and roughly 50% of those were observed once. Approximately 24% of the sample is held by the ten biggest clonotypes.

Stable hyperthyroidism was defined as no progression to ophthalmopathy within 18 months of follow-up. The hyperthyroidism patients were 18 to 65 years old and newly diagnosed, with a disease duration of less than 2 months. Anyone with other autoimmune diseases, uncontrolled infections, pregnancy or lactation was excluded from the study. Diagnosis was based on clinical symptoms, serum thyroxine, TRAb, thyroid ultrasound and orbital computed tomography. Ficoll-Paque density gradient centrifugation was used to isolate PBMCs from about 9 ml of fresh peripheral blood. Total RNA was extracted with Trizol reagent and quality-checked on an Agilent 2100 Bioanalyzer.

The sample taken for sequencing was peripheral blood. Recombination linked TRBV11-1 to TRBJ2-2; a weak D assignment points to TRBD2 (6 bases agree). This TCR was recovered from an adult woman with stable Graves' hyperthyroidism. In nucleotides, the sequence is TGTGTCTGCAGCCCTCCGGGAGCTTACACCGGGGAGCTGTTTTTT. The encoded protein is CVCSPPGAYTGELFF.